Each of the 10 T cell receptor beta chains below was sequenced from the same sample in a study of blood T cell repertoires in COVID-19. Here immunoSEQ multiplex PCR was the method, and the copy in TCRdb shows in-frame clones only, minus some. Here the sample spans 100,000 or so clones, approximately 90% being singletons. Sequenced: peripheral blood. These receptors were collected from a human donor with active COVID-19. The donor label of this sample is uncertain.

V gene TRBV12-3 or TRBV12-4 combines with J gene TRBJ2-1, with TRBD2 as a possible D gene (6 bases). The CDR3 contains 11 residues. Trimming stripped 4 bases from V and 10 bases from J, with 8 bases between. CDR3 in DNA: TGTGCCAGCAGTTCGACTAGAGAGCAGTTCTTC. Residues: CASSSTREQFF.

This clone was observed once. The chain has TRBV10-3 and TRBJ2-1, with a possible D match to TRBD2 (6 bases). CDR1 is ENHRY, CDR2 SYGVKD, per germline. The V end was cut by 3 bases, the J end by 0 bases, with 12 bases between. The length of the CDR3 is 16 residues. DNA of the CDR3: TGTGCCATCAGTGACCCGTCCGGGGGCTCCTACAATGAGCAGTTCTTC. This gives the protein CAISDPSGGSYNEQFF.

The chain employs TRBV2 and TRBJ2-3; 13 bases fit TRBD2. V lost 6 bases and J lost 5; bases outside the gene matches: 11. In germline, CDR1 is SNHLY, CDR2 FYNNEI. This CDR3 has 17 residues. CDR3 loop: CASSRLTSGGAGDTQYF. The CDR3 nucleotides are TGTGCCAGCAGCCGACTCACTAGCGGGGGGGCGGGAGATACGCAGTATTTT.

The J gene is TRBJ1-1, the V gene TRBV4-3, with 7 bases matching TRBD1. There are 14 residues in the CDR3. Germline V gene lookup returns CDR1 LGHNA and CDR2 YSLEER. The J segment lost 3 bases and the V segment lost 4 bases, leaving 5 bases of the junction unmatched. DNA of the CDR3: TGCGCCAGCAGCCCAGGGGGTAGGGACACTGAAGCTTTCTTT. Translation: CASSPGGRDTEAFF.

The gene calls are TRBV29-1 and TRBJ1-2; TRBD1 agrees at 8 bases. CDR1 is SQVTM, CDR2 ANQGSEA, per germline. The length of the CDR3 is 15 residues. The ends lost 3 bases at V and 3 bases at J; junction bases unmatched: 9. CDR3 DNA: TGCAGCGTTGAGAGCGCCAGGGGGCCGCACTATGGCTACACCTTC. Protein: CSVESARGPHYGYTF.

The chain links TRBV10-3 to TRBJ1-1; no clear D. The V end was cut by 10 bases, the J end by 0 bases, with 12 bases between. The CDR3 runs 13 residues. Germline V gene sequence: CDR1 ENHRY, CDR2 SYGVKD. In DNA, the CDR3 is TGTGCCACCCTCGAGGTTATGAACACTGAAGCTTTCTTT. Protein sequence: CATLEVMNTEAFF.

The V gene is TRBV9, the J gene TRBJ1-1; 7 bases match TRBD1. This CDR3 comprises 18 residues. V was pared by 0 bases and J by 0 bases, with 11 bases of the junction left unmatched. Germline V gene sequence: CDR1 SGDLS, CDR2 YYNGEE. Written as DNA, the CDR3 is TGTGCCAGCAGCGTAGGAGTCGTTGGGACAGACATGAACACTGAAGCTTTCTTT. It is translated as CASSVGVVGTDMNTEAFF.

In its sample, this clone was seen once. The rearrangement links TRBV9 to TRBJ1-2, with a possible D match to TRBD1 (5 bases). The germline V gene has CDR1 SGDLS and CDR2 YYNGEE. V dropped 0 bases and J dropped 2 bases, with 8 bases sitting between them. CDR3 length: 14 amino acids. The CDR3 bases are TGTGCCAGCAGCGTAGGGCAGGGAAACTATGGCTACACCTTC. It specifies CASSVGQGNYGYTF.

Written as DNA, the CDR3 is TGCGCCAGCAGCTTGCCATCCCCAGATACGCAGTATTTT. It codes for CASSLPSPDTQYF. The chain employs TRBV5-1 and TRBJ2-3; D remains unclear. V was clipped by 1 base and J by 4 bases, with 7 bases between them. Germline values: CDR1 SGHRS, CDR2 YFSETQ. There are 13 residues in the CDR3.

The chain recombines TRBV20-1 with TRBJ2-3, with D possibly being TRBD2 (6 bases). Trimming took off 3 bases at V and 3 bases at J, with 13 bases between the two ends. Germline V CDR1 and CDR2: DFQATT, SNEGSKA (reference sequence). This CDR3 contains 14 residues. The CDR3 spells CSASSRGTTDTQYF. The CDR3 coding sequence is TGCAGTGCTAGTAGCCGGGGGACTACAGATACGCAGTATTTT.